This T cell receptor (beta chain) was profiled in a study of shared clonotypes between healthy human individuals. As for the study in general: With ages of 18 to 49, the donors were a couple of women and a few men. The study used three CD4 naive, three CD4 memory, two CD8 naive and one CD8 memory plate per donor. Study-wide results and limits: The study drew on few donors, limiting represented genetic and exposure-history diversity.

The CDR3 extends over 16 amino acids. Germline V gene sequence: CDR1 SGHNT, CDR2 YYREEE (reference sequence). The V end was cut by 4 bases, the J end by 4 bases, with 20 bases between. Sequencing was performed with immunoSEQ multiplex PCR; in TCRdb, only in-frame clones are kept and a portion is missing. The sample has about 2.2 million clones, about 94% seen once. About this clone itself: Its antigen remains unknown.

CD45RO-negative, CCR7-positively selected cells formed the naive CD8 fraction, excluding terminally differentiated effector memory CD45RA+ cells. The donors were all Caucasian adults (living in Nashville, Tennessee). The chain couples TRBV5-4 to TRBJ1-2; unclear D gene. What was sequenced was naive CD8+ T cells from PBMCs. This TCR was recovered from a man aged 18 to 29 in good health. Some clones in this sample may be carry-over from other donors' samples. The CDR3 DNA is TGTGCCAGCAGCCCTACTAGGGTCCGGGATCCCTATGGCTACACCTTC. Translation: CASSPTRVRDPYGYTF.